These T cell receptor beta chains were read from a single sample in a study of T-cell memory formation after mild COVID-19. TCRdb re-called the 5' RACE reads through MiXCR, storing one row per CDR3 protein. This table holds 130,000 to 150,000 distinct CDR3 sequences, under 25% found once. Sequencing was done on a sample of PBMCs or a T cell subset sorted from them (not recorded which). Receptor source: an adult woman who had mild COVID-19 (a few samples of this study predate the infection). Cell type and time point are not known. CDR3s include the opening cysteine and the closing phenylalanine or tryptophan. The order of the fields is D gene, V gene, J gene, clone size, CDR3 DNA, CDR3 protein. A D gene is named only where the DNA matches it firmly. The size of a clone is reported for some rows only, either as once, few or many, or as a class for expanded clones.

>.|TRBV2|TRBJ2-3|few
TGTGCCAGCAGTGAACGGACCTCACCCACAGATACGCAGTATTTT
CASSERTSPTDTQYF
>.|TRBV12-3/TRBV12-4|TRBJ1-3|few
TGTGCCAGCAGGGGGGGCTTCTCTGGAAACACCATATATTTT
CASRGGFSGNTIYF
>TRBD2|TRBV2|TRBJ2-1|.
TGTGCCAGCAGTCCGGGACTAGCGGAAGCTGATGAGCAGTTCTTC
CASSPGLAEADEQFF
>.|TRBV12-3/TRBV12-4|TRBJ2-7|few
TGTGCCAGCAGTCAACCTAGCGCGGGGAAATACGAGCAGTACTTC
CASSQPSAGKYEQYF
>TRBD1|TRBV4-1|TRBJ1-5|.
TGCGCCAGCAGCCAAGGACAGGGGGCTTTCAATCAGCCCCAGCATTTT
CASSQGQGAFNQPQHF
>.|TRBV24-1|TRBJ2-2|many
TGTGCCACCAGTGACCTCAGGGGTACCGGGGAGCTGTTTTTT
CATSDLRGTGELFF
>TRBD1|TRBV29-1|TRBJ1-2|.
TGCAGCGTTGCGGACAGGCCTAACTATGGCTACACCTTC
CSVADRPNYGYTF
>.|TRBV15|TRBJ2-7|few
TGTGCCACCAGCAGAGGCCGAGGACCTTCCTACGAGCAGTACTTC
CATSRGRGPSYEQYF
>.|TRBV20-1|TRBJ1-5|.
TGCAGTGCTAGAGTACCAGGGGCTCCCAATCAGCCCCAGCATTTT
CSARVPGAPNQPQHF
>TRBD1|TRBV6-5|TRBJ1-2|.
TGTGCCAGCGGAAAGACAGGGCGCTACACCTTC
CASGKTGRYTF
>.|TRBV5-1|TRBJ2-7|few
TGCGCCAGCAGCTTGGCGGGCCCCGTGGACGAGCAGTACTTC
CASSLAGPVDEQYF
>.|TRBV7-9|TRBJ2-1|few
TGTGCCAGCAGCTTAGCTCAGCTCAGTTACAATGAGCAGTTCTTC
CASSLAQLSYNEQFF
>TRBD2|TRBV6-5|TRBJ2-5|few
TGTGCCAGCAGTTACTCCGGACTAGCGGGGATAACGTACCAAGAGACCCAGTACTTC
CASSYSGLAGITYQETQYF
>TRBD2|TRBV9|TRBJ2-5|many
TGTGCCAGCAGCGTCGGGACTACCTTGGAGACCCAGTACTTC
CASSVGTTLETQYF
>.|TRBV7-2|TRBJ2-7|many
TGTGCCAGCAGCTTAGCGGGATCAGGACTGTACTTC
CASSLAGSGLYF
>TRBD1|TRBV7-9|TRBJ2-3|.
TGTGCCAGCAGCTCGAGGACAGGGTATGGGGATACGCAGTATTTT
CASSSRTGYGDTQYF
>.|TRBV12-3/TRBV12-4|TRBJ2-6|once
TGTGCCAGCAGTTCGGATGGCCCTGGGGCCAACGTCCTGACTTTC
CASSSDGPGANVLTF
>TRBD1|TRBV7-6|TRBJ2-1|few
TGTGCCAGCGGGACAGGGGGATCCGGGGGGTCTTTCGGCTCCTACAATGAGCAGTTCTTC
CASGTGGSGGSFGSYNEQFF
>.|TRBV6-5|TRBJ1-1|few
TGTGCCAGCAGTTACTTATGGGTGAACACTGAAGCTTTCTTT
CASSYLWVNTEAFF
>.|TRBV6-2/TRBV6-3|TRBJ2-1|few
TGTGCCAGCAGTGCAGGGGAACTTCTTAATGAGCAGTTCTTC
CASSAGELLNEQFF
>.|TRBV28|TRBJ1-5|few
TGTGCCAGCAGGACCACCAATCAGCCCCAGCATTTT
CASRTTNQPQHF
>.|TRBV5-1|TRBJ1-6|.
TGCTCCAGCAGCTTGGAGCGGTCACCCCTCCACTTT
CSSSLERSPLHF
>TRBD1|TRBV6-5|TRBJ2-7|few
TGTGCCAGTAGTATAAGGGACAGGCCCCACGAGCAGTACTTC
CASSIRDRPHEQYF
>TRBD1|TRBV27|TRBJ2-3|.
TGTGCCAGCAGTTCTCCGGGACAGGTCCCAGATACGCAGTATTTT
CASSSPGQVPDTQYF
>TRBD2|TRBV4-3|TRBJ2-1|few
TGCGCCAGCAGCCAGGGACTAGCGGGAGGTGGGAATGAGCAGTTCTTC
CASSQGLAGGGNEQFF
>TRBD1|TRBV20-1|TRBJ2-3|.
TGCAGTGCTAGAGATTTCAGGGGGCGAGTAGATACGCAGTATTTT
CSARDFRGRVDTQYF
>.|TRBV3-1|TRBJ1-1|.
TGTGCCAGCAGCCTGGGTCACGGAGGGGACACTGAAGCTTTCTTT
CASSLGHGGDTEAFF
>.|TRBV2|TRBJ2-4|few
TGTGCCAGCAGTGAAAGTGTGTTTACTATCAAAAACATTCAGTACTTC
CASSESVFTIKNIQYF
>TRBD2|TRBV6-5|TRBJ2-5|.
TGTGCCAGCAGTTACGGTAGCGGGGGGCTAGAGACCCAGTACTTC
CASSYGSGGLETQYF
>.|TRBV20-1|TRBJ2-2|.
TGCAGTGCAAGGGGGTACACCGGGGAGCTGTTTTTT
CSARGYTGELFF
>.|TRBV7-3|TRBJ2-7|few
TGTGCCAGCAGCCCAAGGGGCAGTTCCAGCTCCTACGAGCAGTACTTC
CASSPRGSSSSYEQYF
>.|TRBV15|TRBJ2-5|.
TGTGCCACCAGCCGGGATCTAAGCGAGACCCAGTACTTC
CATSRDLSETQYF
>.|TRBV6-1|TRBJ1-5|.
TGTGCCAGCAGTGGAGGGGATGGCAATCAGCCCCAGCATTTT
CASSGGDGNQPQHF
>.|TRBV7-2|TRBJ2-5|.
TGTGCCAGCAGCTTAGGGGACGGGAGTGCGGGGGAGACCCAGTACTTC
CASSLGDGSAGETQYF
>TRBD1|TRBV12-3/TRBV12-4|TRBJ1-5|.
TGTGCCAGCAGTACAAACCTACAGGGGGCGCGGGGTCAGCCCCAGCATTTT
CASSTNLQGARGQPQHF
>TRBD2|TRBV29-1|TRBJ2-3|.
TGCAGCGTGGCTAGCGGGGGGGTTACGCAGTATTTT
CSVASGGVTQYF
>.|TRBV6-5|TRBJ2-6|.
TGTGCCAGCAGTAAGACGGGCTCTGGGGCCAACGTCCTGACTTTC
CASSKTGSGANVLTF
>.|TRBV15|TRBJ2-4|.
TGTGCCACCAGCATCGTAGGTTGGGGGGACGGGCTAAACATTCAGTACTTC
CATSIVGWGDGLNIQYF
>TRBD1|TRBV9|TRBJ2-1|few
TGTGCCAGCAGCGTAGGACAGGGGGCGTACAATGAGCAGTTCTTC
CASSVGQGAYNEQFF
>.|TRBV30|TRBJ1-1|.
TGTGCCCAGGGGTACACTGAAGCTTTCTTT
CAQGYTEAFF
>.|TRBV7-2|TRBJ1-1|.
TGTGCCAGCAGCTTACGGCAGATGATCGCTGAAGCTTTCTTT
CASSLRQMIAEAFF
>.|TRBV6-2/TRBV6-3|TRBJ2-7|.
TGTGCCAGCAGTACCCTACCCAGATACGAGCAGTACTTC
CASSTLPRYEQYF
>TRBD2|TRBV3-1|TRBJ2-5|.
TGTGCCAGCAGCCAAGTAGCGGGGAGGGAGACCCAGTACTTC
CASSQVAGRETQYF
>.|TRBV12-3/TRBV12-4|TRBJ1-1|.
TGTGCCAGCAGTTTTGGGGGGCTCACTGAAGCTTTCTTT
CASSFGGLTEAFF
>.|TRBV7-6|TRBJ2-7|few
TGTGCCAGCAGCTTGACTCCGGGACGCCCGAACGAGCAGTACTTC
CASSLTPGRPNEQYF
>.|TRBV7-6|TRBJ2-3|few
TGTGCCAGCAGCCCCTGGACTGGGTGGTCCACAGATACGCAGTATTTT
CASSPWTGWSTDTQYF
>TRBD2|TRBV27|TRBJ2-1|few
TGTGCCAGCAGTCCAGCTAGCGGGGGATACAATGAGCAGTTCTTC
CASSPASGGYNEQFF
>.|TRBV15|TRBJ2-3|.
TGTGCCACCAGCAGAGGCGGCCCCCCAGATACGCAGTATTTT
CATSRGGPPDTQYF
>TRBD2|TRBV5-1|TRBJ2-1|.
TGCGCCAGCAGCTTGGCCGGGGGGTTGTCTAGCGGCAATGAGCAGTTCTTC
CASSLAGGLSSGNEQFF
>.|TRBV10-2|TRBJ2-1|.
TGCGCCAGCAGTCCCTTGAGAGAGACGACTGATGAGCAGTTCTTC
CASSPLRETTDEQFF
>.|TRBV7-2|TRBJ1-5|few
TGTGCCAGCAGCTTAAACCTAGGAGCGGGTCAGCCCCAGCATTTT
CASSLNLGAGQPQHF
>.|TRBV29-1|TRBJ1-2|.
TGCAGCGTTGTTCCCCTAGGGGGGTCCCATGGCTACACCTTC
CSVVPLGGSHGYTF
>TRBD2|TRBV6-1|TRBJ2-5|.
TGTGCCAGCAGTCACCAAACCGGGACTAGCGGGAGTCTCCAAGAGACCCAGTACTTC
CASSHQTGTSGSLQETQYF
>TRBD1|TRBV25-1|TRBJ2-5|.
TGTGCCAGCAGTGAACAGGGGGCATCACAAGAGACCCAGTACTTC
CASSEQGASQETQYF
>TRBD1|TRBV6-5|TRBJ1-1|.
TGTGCCAGCAGTTACATGGACAGGCCTGAAGCTTTCTTT
CASSYMDRPEAFF